A single sample is the source of the 24 T cell receptor beta chains below, sequenced in a study of T cells in Graves' hyperthyroidism and ophthalmopathy. The investigators amplified TCR beta CDR3 regions from RNA transcripts. A first-round RT-PCR of the TCR CDR3 used the HTBI primer set. One entry per CDR3 protein, called by TCRdb with MiXCR from the multiplex PCR reads. Here the sample spans approximately 300,000 distinct CDR3 sequences, around 19% being singletons. Sequencing was performed on blood. The receptor set was obtained from a man aged 45-65 years with Graves' ophthalmopathy.

The V gene is TRBV10-2, the J gene TRBJ2-5; TRBD2 aligns across 10 bases. Germline V gene data show CDR1 as WSHSY and CDR2 as SAAADI. V lost 2 bases and J lost 4; bases outside the gene matches: 10. This CDR3 is built from 17 residues. The DNA of the CDR3 is TGCGCCAGCAGTGAGGGTGATCGTCGACTAGCGGGAGAGACCCAGTACTTC. It specifies CASSEGDRRLAGETQYF.

This clonotype was counted at least ten times. The rearrangement links TRBV2 to TRBJ2-7, with unresolved D. Germline loops: CDR1 SNHLY, CDR2 FYNNEI. The CDR3 contains 14 residues. The V gene lost 2 bases and the J gene lost 1 base, with 9 bases spanning the gap. CDR3 nucleotide sequence: TGTGCCAGCAGTGAAAGCGACGGTTCCTACGAGCAGTACTTC. Its translation is CASSESDGSYEQYF.

The genes are TRBV19 and TRBJ2-2; tentative D call: TRBD2 (7 bases). Germline V gene sequence: CDR1 LNHDA, CDR2 SQIVND (reference sequence). V was trimmed by 0 bases and J by 3 bases, leaving 14 bases between them. The CDR3 extends over 17 amino acids. CDR3 region: CASSIDRGAAHTGELFF. The CDR3 coding sequence is TGTGCCAGTAGTATAGATCGGGGGGCGGCACACACCGGGGAGCTGTTTTTT. Combining the CDR3 with reference TRBV19 and TRBJ2-2 gives the whole variable domain DGGITQSPKYLFRKEGQNVTLSCEQNLNHDAMYWYRQDPGQGLRLIYYSQIVNDFQKGDIAEGYSVSREKKESFPLTVTSAQKNPTAFYLCASSIDRGAAHTGELFFGEGSRLTVL.

This clonotype was seen only a few times. V is TRBV6-1 and J is TRBJ2-1; possibly TRBD2 for D (5 bases). Germline CDR1 MNHNS, CDR2 SASEGT. Trimming shortened V by 6 bases and J by 1 base, and 7 bases separated the two germline ends. The CDR3 totals 13 residues. DNA for the CDR3: TGTGCCAGCAGCGGACTTTCCTACAATGAGCAGTTCTTC. Translating it yields CASSGLSYNEQFF.

This clonotype showed up just a few times. This chain connects TRBV4-1 to TRBJ2-5; perhaps D is TRBD1 or TRBD2 (5 bases each). The CDR3 covers 14 residues. Germline CDR1 reads MGHRA; CDR2 reads YSYEKL. V gave up 5 bases and J gave up 1 base, with 11 bases separating them. As DNA, the CDR3 is TGCGCCAGCAGCGGGGACGGACTCCAAGAGACCCAGTACTTC. Its protein product is CASSGDGLQETQYF.

The DNA for the CDR3 is TGCGCCAGCAGCGCAGGCTTCTACGAGCAGTACTTC. As protein: CASSAGFYEQYF. The chain links TRBV5-1 to TRBJ2-7; D call uncertain. The germline V and J ends were trimmed by 4 bases and 3 bases, with 8 bases remaining between them. The V gene's germline CDR1 is SGHRS and CDR2 YFSETQ. This CDR3 comprises 12 residues.

This clonotype was observed a few times. The CDR3 loop reads CSVQRETQYF. The CDR3 DNA reads as TGCAGTGTCCAGCGGGAGACCCAGTACTTC. The V gene is TRBV20-1, the J gene TRBJ2-5; D may be TRBD2 (5 bases). The CDR3 spans 10 residues. CDR1 is DFQATT, CDR2 SNEGSKA, per germline (reference sequence). V was trimmed by 7 bases and J by 5 bases, leaving 8 bases between them.

There are many counts of this clonotype. The V call is TRBV20-1, the J call TRBJ1-1; maybe TRBD1 (5 bases). V lost 1 base and J 0 bases, leaving 15 bases between the germline ends. From germline, CDR1 is DFQATT and CDR2 SNEGSKA (reference sequence). The CDR3 is 16 amino acids. For the CDR3, the DNA is TGCAGTGCTAGAGTGGGGGGGGGATCGGTGAACACTGAAGCTTTCTTT. This gives the protein CSARVGGGSVNTEAFF.

The rearrangement joins TRBV5-1 to TRBJ2-3; unclear D gene. The germline gives CDR1 SGHRS, CDR2 YFSETQ. This CDR3 region has 14 residues. Deletions cut 0 bases from V and 6 bases from J, with 11 bases between. CDR3 residues: CASSLAGKWDTQYF. CDR3 DNA: TGCGCCAGCAGCTTGGCCGGAAAGTGGGATACGCAGTATTTT.

This sequence joins TRBV5-4 and TRBJ2-1; perhaps D is TRBD1 or TRBD2 (5 bases each). Germline CDR1 and CDR2: SGHNT and YYREEE (reference sequence). The length of the CDR3 is 15 residues. The V end was cut by 2 bases, the J end by 7 bases, with 16 bases between. The CDR3 DNA reads TGTGCCAGCAGCTTCCCGGGACCGAAGGTGAATGAGCAGTTCTTC. Its translation is CASSFPGPKVNEQFF. The full variable domain, in which reference TRBV5-4 and TRBJ2-1 provide the parts outside the CDR3, is ETGVTQSPTHLIKTRGQQVTLRCSSQSGHNTVSWYQQALGQGPQFIFQYYREEENGRGNFPPRFSGLQFPNYSSELNVNALELDDSALYLCASSFPGPKVNEQFFGPGTRLTVL.

The chain combines TRBV5-1 with TRBJ1-1; a weak D match, TRBD1 (6 bases). Per germline, CDR1 SGHRS and CDR2 YFSETQ. Trimming removed 3 bases from V and 2 bases from J, with 14 bases in between. This CDR3 spans 15 amino acids. CDR3 DNA sequence: TGCGCCAGCAGCTCGGGGGCGGGGGCCAACACTGAAGCTTTCTTT. It is translated as CASSSGAGANTEAFF.

This chain joins TRBV20-1 and TRBJ1-1; D perhaps matches TRBD1 (5 bases). V was pared by 0 bases and J by 4 bases, with 9 bases between. The CDR3 contains 13 residues. Germline values: CDR1 DFQATT, CDR2 SNEGSKA (reference sequence). This chain's CDR3 is CSARDRGGTEAFF. DNA for the CDR3: TGCAGTGCTAGAGATAGGGGAGGCACTGAAGCTTTCTTT.

This clonotype was seen only a few times. The chain has TRBV24-1 and TRBJ1-3, with D possibly being TRBD1 (5 bases). Germline lookup yields CDR1 KGHDR and CDR2 SFDVKD. The V gene lost 2 bases and the J gene lost 0 bases, with 10 bases spanning the gap. The CDR3 loop spans 16 amino acids. In DNA, the CDR3 is TGTGCCACCAGTGATTCCGGACACCTCTCTGGAAACACCATATATTTT. Translated, it gives CATSDSGHLSGNTIYF.

This clonotype appeared a few times. The J gene is TRBJ2-5, the V gene TRBV20-1; tentative D call: TRBD1 (6 bases). Germline values: CDR1 DFQATT, CDR2 SNEGSKA (reference sequence). Trimming pared 5 bases from V and 4 bases from J, leaving 14 bases between. The CDR3 totals 13 residues. The CDR3 region has the DNA TGCAGTGCTCGGACCGGGACACCAGAGACCCAGTACTTC. Translated: CSARTGTPETQYF.

This clonotype was counted a few times. The chain uses TRBV28 and TRBJ1-2; D gene uncertain. Germline V gene data show CDR1 as MDHEN and CDR2 as SYDVKM. V lost 11 bases and J 5 bases, leaving 15 bases between the germline ends. The CDR3 has 12 residues. CDR3 nucleotide sequence: TGTGCCTCCAAGAAAAATATATATGGCTACACCTTC. Translation: CASKKNIYGYTF.

This clonotype was picked up a small number of times. V gene TRBV5-6 combines with J gene TRBJ2-5; 7 nucleotides line up with TRBD2. CDR1 and CDR2 (germline): SGHDT, YYEEEE. The CDR3 length is 16 residues. V dropped 0 bases and J dropped 5; count of bases not matched to a gene: 10. This chain's CDR3 is CASSLEGGDGGETQYF. In DNA, the CDR3 is TGTGCCAGCAGCTTGGAGGGAGGGGATGGTGGGGAGACCCAGTACTTC.

V and J are TRBV6-1 and TRBJ2-7, with 7 bases lining up with TRBD2. Looked up from germline, CDR1 is MNHNS and CDR2 is SASEGT. The length of the CDR3 is 18 residues. V trimming: 4 bases; J trimming: 8 bases; junction bases outside the gene matches: 23. The CDR3 reads CASSGGGGGGGATAQQYF. The CDR3 nucleotides read TGTGCCAGCAGTGGGGGGGGGGGGGGGGGGGGAGCCACGGCGCAGCAGTACTTC.

This clonotype has ten or more counts. The chain has TRBV7-3 and TRBJ2-1; weak D call: TRBD1 (5 bases). Germline lookup yields CDR1 SGHTA and CDR2 FQGTGA. The CDR3 spans 15 residues. The V gene lost 3 bases and the J gene lost 0 bases, with 9 bases spanning the gap. Here the CDR3 reads CASSLGPSSYNEQFF. The CDR3 nucleotides read TGTGCCAGCAGCTTGGGGCCGAGCTCCTACAATGAGCAGTTCTTC.

This clonotype has a count of ten or more. CDR3 sequence reads: CASSGLNIQYF. DNA of the CDR3: TGTGCCAGCAGTGGATTAAACATTCAGTACTTC. This chain links TRBV2 with TRBJ2-4; D gene unclear. This CDR3 has 11 amino acids. From germline, CDR1 is SNHLY and CDR2 FYNNEI. The V and J ends lost 4 bases and 6 bases respectively, with 4 bases between them.

This clonotype has just a few counts. The chain uses TRBV5-4 and TRBJ2-5; 10 bases map to TRBD2. Trimming took 6 bases from V and 5 from J; bases not matched to a gene: 7. The germline gives CDR1 SGHNT, CDR2 YYREEE (reference sequence). This CDR3 spans 14 amino acids. Written as DNA, the CDR3 is TGTGCCAGCACCGAGCGGGGGGGTCAGGAGACCCAGTACTTC. Protein: CASTERGGQETQYF.

This clonotype was picked up many times. This sequence joins TRBV20-1 and TRBJ2-7; TRBD1 matches 8 bases. Germline V gives CDR1 DFQATT, CDR2 SNEGSKA (reference sequence). This CDR3 has 13 amino acids. Germline trimming cut 5 bases from V and 3 bases from J; bases unmatched to any gene: 6. CDR3 bases: TGCAGTGCTCGGACAGGGAATCGCTACGAGCAGTACTTC. This sequence encodes CSARTGNRYEQYF.

Ten or more counts support this clonotype. The rearrangement joins TRBV11-2 to TRBJ2-1; D is tentatively TRBD1 or TRBD2 (6 bases each). The germline gives CDR1 SGHAT, CDR2 FQNNGV. V was clipped by 5 bases and J by 4 bases, with 9 bases between them. The CDR3 has 13 residues. In DNA, the CDR3 is TGTGCCAGCAGCGGCGGGACATACAATGAGCAGTTCTTC. This translates into CASSGGTYNEQFF. The variable domain in full, completed from reference TRBV11-2 and TRBJ2-1, reads EAGVAQSPRYKIIEKRQSVAFWCNPISGHATLYWYQQILGQGPKLLIQFQNNGVVDDSQLPKDRFSAERLKGVDSTLKIQPAKLEDSAVYLCASSGGTYNEQFFGPGTRLTVL.

This clonotype was detected many times. This rearrangement joins TRBV7-3 to TRBJ2-5; D may be TRBD2 (6 bases). The V end lost 5 bases, the J end lost 4 bases, and 17 bases lay between the germline ends. CDR1 and CDR2 (germline): SGHTA, FQGTGA. The CDR3 loop spans 15 amino acids. The chain's CDR3 is CASSPLGGRGETQYF. The DNA of the CDR3 is TGTGCCAGCAGCCCCTTGGGAGGCAGAGGAGAGACCCAGTACTTC.

This clonotype showed up just a few times. The chain is built from TRBV6-1 and TRBJ1-1, with D unresolved. Trimming took off 1 base at V and 7 bases at J, with 4 bases between the two ends. This CDR3 comprises 11 residues. The germline CDR1 and CDR2 sequences are MNHNS and SASEGT. The CDR3 nucleotides are TGTGCCAGCAGTGAAGAGATTGAAGCTTTCTTT. Amino acid sequence: CASSEEIEAFF.